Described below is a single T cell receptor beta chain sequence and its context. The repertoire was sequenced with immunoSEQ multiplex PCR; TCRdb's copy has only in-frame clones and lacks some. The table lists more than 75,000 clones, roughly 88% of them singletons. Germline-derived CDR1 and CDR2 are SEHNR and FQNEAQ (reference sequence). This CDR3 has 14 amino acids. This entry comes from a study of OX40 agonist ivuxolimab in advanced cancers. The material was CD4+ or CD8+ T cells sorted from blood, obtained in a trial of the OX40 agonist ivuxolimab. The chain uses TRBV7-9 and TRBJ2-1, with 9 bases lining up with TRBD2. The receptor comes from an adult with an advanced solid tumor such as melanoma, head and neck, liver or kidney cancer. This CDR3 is CVSRRASGNNEQFF. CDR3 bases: TGTGTTAGCCGCAGGGCTAGCGGGAACAATGAGCAGTTCTTC.